This T cell receptor beta chain emerged from a study of beta chain features in type 1 diabetes. At the level of the study: Analysis included 107,917,701 sorted cells drawn from all samples.

Every bit of the isolated RNA underwent reverse transcription, so sequencing read expressed TCRB transcripts. There were several million reads on average in the naive, central memory and regulatory T cell samples. Measured with immunoSEQ multiplex PCR; TCRdb has only the in-frame clones, and not every one. The data show approximately 600,000 clones, around an eighth seen once. A remark on this clone: Antigen: not known.

Overall study findings and caveats: More deletions and fewer insertions at VDJ junctions were seen in type 1 diabetes patients. All four CD4+ subsets of Type 1 diabetes patients contained TCRB CDR3s that were moderately but significantly shorter.

The V and J ends lost 3 bases and 4 bases, in that order; junction bases with no gene match: 8. Germline V lookup: CDR1 LNHDA, CDR2 SQIVND (reference sequence). The CDR3 loop spans 15 amino acids. Source material: naive CD4+ T cells from blood. This chain links TRBV19 with TRBJ1-2; 7 bases map to TRBD1. The receptor comes from a man under 40 with type 1 diabetes. CDR3 protein: CASSMSQGVLYGYTF. As DNA, the CDR3 is TGTGCCAGTAGTATGTCCCAGGGGGTGCTCTATGGCTACACCTTC.